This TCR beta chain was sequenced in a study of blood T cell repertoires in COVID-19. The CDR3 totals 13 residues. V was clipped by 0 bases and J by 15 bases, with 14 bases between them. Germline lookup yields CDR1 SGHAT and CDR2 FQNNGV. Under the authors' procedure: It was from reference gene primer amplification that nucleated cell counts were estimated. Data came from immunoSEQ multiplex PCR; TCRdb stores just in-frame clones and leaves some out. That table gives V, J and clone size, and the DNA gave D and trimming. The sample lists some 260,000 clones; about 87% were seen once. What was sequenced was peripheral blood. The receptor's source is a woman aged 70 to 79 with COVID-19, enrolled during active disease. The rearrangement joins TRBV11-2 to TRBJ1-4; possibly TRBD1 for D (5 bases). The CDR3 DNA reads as TGTGCCAGCAGCTTAGATCGGGGGGATAAATTGTTTTTT. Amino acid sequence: CASSLDRGDKLFF.